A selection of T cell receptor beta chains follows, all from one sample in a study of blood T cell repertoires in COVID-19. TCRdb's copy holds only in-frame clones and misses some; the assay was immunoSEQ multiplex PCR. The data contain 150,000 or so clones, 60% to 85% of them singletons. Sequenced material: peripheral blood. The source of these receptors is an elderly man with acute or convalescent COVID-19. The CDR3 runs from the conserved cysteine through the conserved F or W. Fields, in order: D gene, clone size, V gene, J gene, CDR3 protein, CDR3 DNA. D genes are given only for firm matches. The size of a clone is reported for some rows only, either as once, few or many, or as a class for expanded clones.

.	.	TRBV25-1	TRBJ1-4	CASSEYSGGGKLFF	TGTGCCAGCAGTGAATATTCGGGAGGGGGAAAACTGTTTTTT
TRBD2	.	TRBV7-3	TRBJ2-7	CASSRTGGVYEQYF	TGTGCCAGCAGCCGAACCGGGGGGGTCTACGAGCAGTACTTC
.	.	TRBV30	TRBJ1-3	CAWSAISGNTIYF	TGTGCCTGGAGTGCCATCTCTGGAAACACCATATATTTT
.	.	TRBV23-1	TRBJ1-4	CASSQPPPRKTVF	TGCGCCAGCAGTCAACCGCCTCCAAGAAAAACTGTTTTT
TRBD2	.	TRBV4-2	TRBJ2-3	CASSHASLGGSTDTQYF	TGTGCCAGCAGCCATGCCTCTTTGGGGGGGAGCACAGATACGCAGTATTTT
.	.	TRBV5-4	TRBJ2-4	CASSSDSKNIQYF	TGTGCCAGCAGCTCCGACAGCAAAAACATTCAGTACTTC
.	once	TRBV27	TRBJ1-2	CASSFLAGVGFGYTF	TGTGCCAGCAGTTTCCTGGCAGGGGTAGGCTTTGGCTACACCTTC
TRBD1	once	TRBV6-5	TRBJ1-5	CASRSTGAGNQPQHF	TGTGCCAGCAGGTCGACAGGGGCGGGCAATCAGCCCCAGCATTTT
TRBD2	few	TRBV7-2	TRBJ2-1	CASSLGREGEQFF	TGTGCCAGCAGCTTAGGCAGGGAGGGCGAGCAGTTCTTC
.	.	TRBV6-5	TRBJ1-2	CASSYEGDYGYTF	TGTGCCAGCAGTTACGAGGGAGACTATGGCTACACCTTC
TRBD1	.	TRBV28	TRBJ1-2	CASSFPGGDPSYGYTF	TGTGCCAGCAGTTTTCCAGGGGGCGACCCTAGCTATGGCTACACCTTC
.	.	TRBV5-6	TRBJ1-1	CASSPQQGMNTEAFF	TGTGCCAGCAGCCCCCAGCAGGGTATGAACACTGAAGCTTTCTTT
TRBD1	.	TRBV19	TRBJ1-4	CASSPRTGVKSEKLFF	TGTGCCAGTAGCCCGAGGACAGGGGTCAAGAGTGAAAAACTGTTTTTT
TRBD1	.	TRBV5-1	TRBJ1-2	CASSLELGQGDYGYTF	TGCGCCAGCAGCTTGGAACTGGGACAGGGAGACTATGGCTACACCTTC
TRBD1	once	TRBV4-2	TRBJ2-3	CASSQVGTGLSTDTQYF	TGTGCCAGCAGCCAGGTCGGGACAGGGTTGAGCACAGATACGCAGTATTTT
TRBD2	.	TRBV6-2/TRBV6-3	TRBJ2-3	CASSSTGLAARGTDTQYF	TGTGCCAGCAGTTCGACGGGACTAGCGGCCCGTGGCACAGATACGCAGTATTTT
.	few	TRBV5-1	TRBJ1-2	CASSLGTATLYGYTF	TGCGCCAGCAGCTTGGGGACAGCGACCCTCTATGGCTACACCTTC
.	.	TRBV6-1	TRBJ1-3	CASSEAGVENTIYF	TGTGCCAGCAGTGAAGCAGGGGTTGAGAACACCATATATTTT
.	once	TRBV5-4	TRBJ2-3	CASSPGPTSFGTQYF	TGTGCCAGCAGCCCTGGGCCCACCTCGTTCGGTACGCAGTATTTT
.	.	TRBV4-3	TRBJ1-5	CASSPHLGGNQPQHF	TGCGCCAGCAGCCCACACTTGGGGGGAAATCAGCCCCAGCATTTT
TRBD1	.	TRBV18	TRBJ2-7	CASSKTRGTAQTTEQYF	TGTGCCAGCTCCAAAACCAGGGGGACCGCTCAAACTACCGAGCAGTACTTC
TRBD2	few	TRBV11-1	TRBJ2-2	CASSSREGYIVGELFF	TGTGCCAGCAGCTCCCGGGAGGGGTATATTGTCGGGGAGCTGTTTTTT
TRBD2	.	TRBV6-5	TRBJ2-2	CASSYSWTSGGGELFF	TGTGCCAGCAGTTACTCGTGGACTAGCGGGGGCGGGGAGCTGTTTTTT
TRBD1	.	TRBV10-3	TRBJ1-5	CAISPRQGEQPQHF	TGTGCCATCAGTCCTAGACAGGGAGAACAGCCCCAGCATTTT
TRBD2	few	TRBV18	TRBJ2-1	CASSPSGGSHEQFF	TGTGCCAGCTCACCTAGCGGGGGGTCCCATGAGCAGTTCTTC
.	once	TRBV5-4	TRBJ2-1	CASQEGGPSSYNEQFF	TGTGCCAGCCAAGAGGGGGGGCCTAGCTCCTACAATGAGCAGTTCTTC
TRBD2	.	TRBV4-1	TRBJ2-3	CASSQRLADTDTQYF	TGCGCCAGCAGCCAACGGCTAGCGGATACAGATACGCAGTATTTT
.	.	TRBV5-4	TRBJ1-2	CASSLIGVHYGYTF	TGTGCCAGCAGCTTGATCGGGGTTCACTATGGCTACACCTTC
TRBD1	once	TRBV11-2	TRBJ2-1	CASSLAGQGTNNEQFF	TGTGCCAGCAGCTTAGCGGGACAGGGTACAAACAATGAGCAGTTCTTC
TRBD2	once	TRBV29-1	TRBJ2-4	CSVLDPGGYIQYF	TGCAGCGTTCTGGACCCGGGAGGATACATTCAGTACTTC
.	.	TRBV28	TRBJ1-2	CASSAGVYGYTF	TGTGCCAGCAGTGCAGGGGTTTATGGCTACACCTTC
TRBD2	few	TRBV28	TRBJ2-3	CASSFPGGGADTQYF	TGTGCCAGCAGTTTTCCGGGCGGGGGGGCAGATACGCAGTATTTT
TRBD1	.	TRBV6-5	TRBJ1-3	CATSPPGTGGNTIYF	TGTGCCACCTCCCCACCCGGGACAGGAGGAAACACCATATATTTT
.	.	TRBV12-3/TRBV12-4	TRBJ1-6	CASSPDRTLHF	TGTGCCAGCAGCCCTGACAGAACCCTCCACTTT
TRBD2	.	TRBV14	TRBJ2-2	CASSPRLAGGTGELFF	TGTGCCAGCAGCCCCAGACTAGCGGGGGGCACCGGGGAGCTGTTTTTT
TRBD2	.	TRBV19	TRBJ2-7	CASSRRDSGSEQYF	TGTGCCAGTAGTCGCCGTGATAGCGGGAGTGAGCAGTACTTC
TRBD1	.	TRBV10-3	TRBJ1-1	CAIRTGGGTEAFF	TGTGCCATCAGGACAGGGGGGGGGACTGAAGCTTTCTTT
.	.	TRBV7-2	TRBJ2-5	CASSLVWGPPETQYF	TGTGCCAGCAGTCTAGTGTGGGGCCCTCCTGAGACCCAGTACTTC